The 32 T cell receptor beta chains given below trace back to one sample, sequenced in a study of Graves' ophthalmopathy and Graves' hyperthyroidism. Amplified TCR beta CDR3 regions were obtained using RNA transcripts as template. In the first round, RT-PCR was carried out with HTBI primers, and a multiplex PCR formed the second round. TCRdb ran MiXCR on the multiplex PCR reads and lists one entry per CDR3 protein. The sample lists over 500,000 distinct CDR3 sequences, about a fifth occurring once. Sequenced input: peripheral blood. All receptors come from a woman in her late teens or twenties with stable Graves' hyperthyroidism. Some clones in this sample may be carry-over from other donors' samples.

V gene TRBV27 combines with J gene TRBJ2-2, with no clear D. CDR1 is MNHEY, CDR2 SMNVEV, per germline (reference sequence). The CDR3 extends over 14 amino acids. Trimming took 5 bases from V and 3 from J, leaving 10 bases between them. The CDR3 loop is CASSGRAHTGELFF. In DNA form, the CDR3 reads TGTGCCAGCAGTGGCCGGGCCCACACCGGGGAGCTGTTTTTT.

This clonotype occurred many times. The V and J genes are TRBV19 and TRBJ2-7; TRBD2 is a possible D gene (7 bases). CDR1 is LNHDA, CDR2 SQIVND, per germline (reference sequence). The V gene lost 4 bases and the J gene lost 3 bases, with 31 bases spanning the gap. This CDR3 has 20 amino acids. Here the CDR3 DNA reads TGTGCCAGTAGTAGCAGACCTTATGGACAGCGGGGCTGGTCCGACTACGAGCAGTACTTC. It yields the protein CASSSRPYGQRGWSDYEQYF.

The chain is built from TRBV10-1 and TRBJ2-2; maybe TRBD2 (6 bases). Trimming pared 5 bases from V and 9 bases from J, leaving 16 bases between. Germline V CDR1 and CDR2: WNHNN, SYGVQD (reference sequence). The CDR3 runs to 14 residues. CDR3 protein: CASSPSGDSWELFF. The CDR3 nucleotides read TGCGCCAGCAGTCCCTCGGGGGATTCGTGGGAGCTGTTTTTT.

This clonotype was counted many times. The gene calls are TRBV28 and TRBJ2-5; 11 bases are a match to TRBD2. The CDR3 is 22 amino acids. The junction had 23 bases not matched to a gene; V was cut back by 4 bases and J by 1 base. Germline V lookup: CDR1 MDHEN, CDR2 SYDVKM. For the CDR3, the DNA is TGTGCCAGCAGTTCCGTGAGGGGACTAGCGGTCCACTCGTTGGGGGCCCAAGAGACCCAGTACTTC. It encodes CASSSVRGLAVHSLGAQETQYF.

This clonotype has a count of ten or more. The chain employs TRBV11-2 and TRBJ2-7; the match to TRBD2 covers 8 bases. Germline V CDR1 and CDR2: SGHAT, FQNNGV. J lost 0 bases, V lost 6 bases, and 1 base had no gene match. The CDR3 consists of 13 residues. CDR3 in amino acids: CASRRGVSYEQYF. In nucleotides, the CDR3 is TGTGCCAGCAGGCGGGGGGTCTCCTACGAGCAGTACTTC. Complete variable domain (other parts from reference TRBV11-2 and TRBJ2-7): EAGVAQSPRYKIIEKRQSVAFWCNPISGHATLYWYQQILGQGPKLLIQFQNNGVVDDSQLPKDRFSAERLKGVDSTLKIQPAKLEDSAVYLCASRRGVSYEQYFGPGTRLTVT.

The chain carries TRBV5-5 and TRBJ1-3; D gene uncertain. The CDR3 extends over 15 amino acids. Trimming left V 0 bases short and J 0 bases short, with 7 bases between. Germline CDR1 reads SGHKS; CDR2 reads YYEKEE (reference sequence). CDR3 in amino acids: CASSLADYSGNTIYF. As DNA, the CDR3 is TGTGCCAGCAGCTTGGCGGACTACTCTGGAAACACCATATATTTT.

This clonotype was seen at least ten times. The rearrangement links TRBV30 to TRBJ1-1, with D possibly matching TRBD1 (6 bases). The CDR3 is 13 amino acids. Germline V gene sequence: CDR1 GTSNPN, CDR2 SVGIG (reference sequence). V lost 5 bases and J lost 8, with 18 bases in between. CDR3 sequence: CAWDQGGGEEAFF. The CDR3 DNA is TGTGCCTGGGACCAAGGGGGGGGCGAAGAAGCTTTCTTT.

The chain links TRBV11-1 to TRBJ1-2; TRBD1 matches at 12 bases. Germline values: CDR1 SGHAT, CDR2 FQDESV (reference sequence). CDR3 length: 16 amino acids. J lost 6 bases, V lost 1 base, and 6 bases had no gene match. The CDR3 nucleotides are TGTGCCAGCAGCTTAGACGTGGGACAGGGGGCGAATGGCTACACCTTC. Protein product: CASSLDVGQGANGYTF.

In nucleotides, the CDR3 is TGTGCCAGCAGCCTGGGGCAGGGGAGCGTATTTCAGCCCCAGCATTTT. Amino acids: CASSLGQGSVFQPQHF. The J gene is TRBJ1-5, the V gene TRBV12-3 or TRBV12-4, with D perhaps TRBD1 (6 bases). The CDR3 loop spans 16 amino acids. Trimming removed 6 bases from V and 6 bases from J, with 21 bases in between.

This clonotype was detected many times. This chain uses TRBV7-9 with TRBJ2-5; no firm D call. The CDR3 covers 16 residues. From germline, CDR1 is SEHNR and CDR2 FQNEAQ (reference sequence). V was trimmed by 2 bases and J by 3 bases, leaving 16 bases between them. For the CDR3, the DNA is TGTGCCAGCAGCTTACTCCGGCCCGGAGTGGAAGAGACCCAGTACTTC. It codes for CASSLLRPGVEETQYF. The variable domain in full, with the rest retrieved from reference TRBV7-9 and TRBJ2-5, is DTGVSQNPRHKITKRGQNVTFRCDPISEHNRLYWYRQTLGQGPEFLTYFQNEAQLEKSRLLSDRFSAERPKGSFSTLEIQRTEQGDSAMYLCASSLLRPGVEETQYFGPGTRLLVL.

The V gene is TRBV20-1, the J gene TRBJ1-2; D is unresolved. The CDR3 has 14 residues. V lost 3 bases to trimming and J lost 4 bases, with 15 bases between them. Per the germline V gene, CDR1 is DFQATT and CDR2 is SNEGSKA (reference sequence). CDR3 sequence reads: CSASSARRVYGYTF. CDR3 sequence (DNA): TGCAGTGCTAGTTCAGCCAGGCGCGTCTATGGCTACACCTTC.

This chain joins TRBV5-5 and TRBJ1-2; D call uncertain. Germline V gene lookup returns CDR1 SGHKS and CDR2 YYEKEE (reference sequence). V lost 6 bases and J 1 base, leaving 16 bases between the germline ends. This CDR3 spans 15 amino acids. DNA for the CDR3: TGTGCCAGCACCTTTTCTTGGATGCTTAACTATGGCTACACCTTC. Its protein is CASTFSWMLNYGYTF.

The sample holds many counts of this clonotype. The chain joins TRBV6-1 to TRBJ1-1; the D is unclear. The CDR3 runs 15 residues. V was shortened by 5 bases and J by 0 bases, with 13 bases between the two germline ends. The germline gives CDR1 MNHNS, CDR2 SASEGT. The CDR3 nucleotides read TGTGCCAGCAGTATAACGGATGACATGAACACTGAAGCTTTCTTT. It encodes CASSITDDMNTEAFF.

This clonotype occurred many times. The chain combines TRBV6-2 or TRBV6-3 with TRBJ2-6; D not certain. Germline values: CDR1 MNHEY, CDR2 SVGEGT. The CDR3 consists of 16 residues. V gave up 0 bases and J gave up 0 bases, with 6 bases separating them. CDR3 loop: CASSYSISSGANVLTF. CDR3 DNA sequence: TGTGCCAGCAGTTACTCGATCTCCTCTGGGGCCAACGTCCTGACTTTC.

This clonotype occurred many times. The chain couples TRBV7-9 to TRBJ1-2, with unresolved D. V lost 5 bases and J lost 4, with 14 bases in between. Per the germline V gene, CDR1 is SEHNR and CDR2 is FQNEAQ (reference sequence). This CDR3 spans 14 amino acids. The CDR3 DNA follows: TGTGCCAGCAGCAACGGACTGGAACCCTATGGCTACACCTTC. This codes for CASSNGLEPYGYTF.

Of note for this clonotype: This may come from a read error, since a much larger clone is one base off. The chain is built from TRBV12-3 or TRBV12-4 and TRBJ1-5; 7 positions agree with TRBD1. This CDR3 spans 14 amino acids. CDR3 sequence reads: CASSSDGQVQPQQF. CDR3 DNA: TGTGCCAGCAGCTCAGATGGACAGGTTCAGCCCCAGCAGTTT.

This clonotype was seen at least ten times. The chain employs TRBV6-2 or TRBV6-3 and TRBJ2-2, with TRBD2 matching 7 bases. The junction had 9 bases not matched to a gene; V was cut back by 2 bases and J by 0 bases. The CDR3 spans 18 residues. Germline CDR1 is MNHEY and CDR2 is SVGEGT. CDR3 in DNA: TGTGCCAGCAGTTACGAGGTGGGCGGGAGCTCGAACACCGGGGAGCTGTTTTTT. Translated, it gives CASSYEVGGSSNTGELFF.

This clonotype appeared many times. V and J are TRBV7-9 and TRBJ2-7; 9 bases are shared with TRBD1. CDR1 is SEHNR, CDR2 FQNEAQ, per germline (reference sequence). CDR3 length: 15 residues. The ends lost 4 bases at V and 6 bases at J; junction bases unmatched: 10. DNA for the CDR3: TGTGCCAGCAGCTCACCGGGACAGGGTCATTCCGAGCAGTACTTC. Translating it yields CASSSPGQGHSEQYF.

This clonotype showed up many times. The chain uses TRBV12-3 or TRBV12-4 and TRBJ1-1, with 9 bases lining up with TRBD1. CDR3 length: 15 residues. V trimming: 7 bases; J trimming: 0 bases; junction bases outside the gene matches: 6. CDR3 amino acids: CASTRDRVMNTEAFF. The CDR3 coding sequence is TGTGCCAGCACCCGGGACAGGGTGATGAACACTGAAGCTTTCTTT.

This clonotype occurred many times. This sequence joins TRBV12-3 or TRBV12-4 and TRBJ1-3; D not resolved. The CDR3 runs to 13 residues. Trimming stripped 6 bases from V and 0 bases from J, with 6 bases between. The CDR3 DNA is TGTGCCAGCAGCACAAGCTCTGGAAACACCATATATTTT. It yields the protein CASSTSSGNTIYF.

This clonotype has ten or more counts. This sequence joins TRBV9 and TRBJ1-2, with D unresolved. CDR3 length: 15 amino acids. V lost 7 bases and J 2 bases, leaving 18 bases between the germline ends. Germline loops: CDR1 SGDLS, CDR2 YYNGEE. The CDR3 DNA follows: TGTGCCAGCTCCCCTCGTCGAGGGCTGAACTATGGCTACACCTTC. This codes for CASSPRRGLNYGYTF.

V usage is TRBV7-8 and J usage is TRBJ1-6, with 8 bases fitting TRBD1. The CDR3 runs to 17 residues. Germline assignment: CDR1 SGHVS and CDR2 FQNEAQ. V lost 1 base, J lost 0 bases, and 2 bases stayed unmatched. The CDR3 DNA reads as TGTGCCAGCAGCTTAGGGGACAGGCGCTCCTATAATTCACCCCTCCACTTT. The encoded protein is CASSLGDRRSYNSPLHF.

This clonotype was counted between two and nine times. This rearrangement joins TRBV12-3 or TRBV12-4 to TRBJ1-2; the D is unclear. The CDR3 length is 14 residues. The V and J ends lost 4 bases and 1 base respectively, with 10 bases between them. The CDR3 nucleotides read TGTGCCAGCAGTTGGGCCCTCAGTAACTATGGCTACACCTTC. This sequence encodes CASSWALSNYGYTF.

This clonotype was recorded at least ten times. This chain uses TRBV12-3 or TRBV12-4 with TRBJ1-2; 9 nucleotides align to TRBD1. The CDR3 covers 16 residues. J lost 1 base, V lost 6 bases, and 9 bases had no gene match. CDR3 sequence: CASSPPTGGHNYGYTF. CDR3 nucleotide sequence: TGTGCCAGCAGCCCCCCCACAGGGGGCCATAACTATGGCTACACCTTC.

This clonotype has only a few counts. This rearrangement joins TRBV6-4 to TRBJ1-1; 7 bases are shared with TRBD1. V lost 9 bases to trimming and J lost 0 bases; unmatched junction nucleotides: 16. There are 17 residues in the CDR3. The germline V gene encodes CDR1 MRHNA and CDR2 SNTAGT. This chain's CDR3 is CASRAGGGKLLNTEAFF. DNA for the CDR3: TGTGCCAGTCGTGCTGGAGGGGGCAAACTGTTGAACACTGAAGCTTTCTTT.

This clonotype was counted at least ten times. The genes are TRBV7-2 and TRBJ2-7, with 9 bases fitting TRBD1. CDR1 SGHTA and CDR2 FQGNSA come from the germline V gene. CDR3 size: 15 residues. The V segment lost 5 bases and the J segment 7 bases; nucleotides outside the gene matches: 12. This chain's CDR3 is CASSTDRGTSLEQYF. DNA of the CDR3: TGTGCCAGCAGCACTGACAGGGGGACGTCTCTAGAGCAGTACTTC.

This clonotype has a handful of counts. V usage is TRBV4-2 and J usage is TRBJ1-5; the D is unclear. Trimming removed 3 bases from V and 1 base from J, with 10 bases in between. Germline V gene data show CDR1 as LGHNA and CDR2 as YNFKEQ. This CDR3 has 15 amino acids. The CDR3 here is CASSQQDLSNQPQHF. CDR3 nucleotide sequence: TGTGCCAGCAGCCAGCAAGACTTGAGCAATCAGCCCCAGCATTTT.

This sequence joins TRBV30 and TRBJ1-2; weak D call: TRBD1 (6 bases). This CDR3 spans 13 amino acids. V was shortened by 3 bases and J by 7 bases, with 15 bases between the two germline ends. CDR1 and CDR2 (germline): GTSNPN, SVGIG (reference sequence). CDR3 sequence reads: CAWSLTGIAGYTF. CDR3 DNA sequence: TGTGCCTGGAGCTTAACAGGGATAGCTGGCTACACCTTC. Complete variable domain (other parts from reference TRBV30 and TRBJ1-2): SQTIHQWPATLVQPVGSPLSLECTVEGTSNPNLYWYRQAAGRGLQLLFYSVGIGQISSEVPQNLSASRPQDRQFILSSKKLLLSDSGFYLCAWSLTGIAGYTFGSGTRLTVV.

The chain recombines TRBV4-1 with TRBJ2-7; D is tentatively TRBD1 or TRBD2 (5 bases each). Germline V lookup: CDR1 MGHRA, CDR2 YSYEKL. Trimming left V 3 bases short and J 4 bases short, with 13 bases between. The CDR3 contains 14 residues. The CDR3: CASSHGGLAYEQYF. The DNA for the CDR3 is TGCGCCAGCAGCCATGGGGGTCTTGCTTACGAGCAGTACTTC.

A remark on this clonotype: The CDR3 does not end in the conserved phenylalanine or tryptophan, so this is likely a read error. This chain connects TRBV6-1 to TRBJ1-5; D is unclear. Germline CDR1 is MNHNS and CDR2 is SASEGT. V was cut by 6 bases and J by 9 bases, with 18 bases left in between. This CDR3 is 14 amino acids long. DNA for the CDR3: TGTGCCAGCAGGCTTCAGGTGGGTAGGCTGCCCCAGCATTAT. Residues: CASRLQVGRLPQHY.

This clonotype was detected ten times or more. The chain couples TRBV3-1 to TRBJ1-5; possibly TRBD1 for D (6 bases). CDR3 length: 14 amino acids. Between the trimmed V and J ends, which lost 2 bases and 1 base, there was a span of 6 bases. Germline loops: CDR1 LGHDT, CDR2 YNNKEL (reference sequence). The CDR3 DNA reads as TGTGCCAGCAGCCAAACAGGGAGCAATCAGCCCCAGCATTTT. This sequence encodes CASSQTGSNQPQHF.

This clonotype was observed at least ten times. This chain joins TRBV27 and TRBJ2-5, with D possibly matching TRBD2 (6 bases). Trimming stripped 4 bases from V and 5 bases from J, with 11 bases between. The length of the CDR3 is 13 residues. Germline V gene lookup returns CDR1 MNHEY and CDR2 SMNVEV (reference sequence). This CDR3 is CASSWRGGETQYF. CDR3 DNA: TGTGCCAGCAGTTGGAGGGGCGGGGAGACCCAGTACTTC.